These T cell receptor beta chains were read from a single sample in a study of T cell repertoires in cytomegalovirus infection. For these receptors, no antigen is known. Using its own MiXCR run on the reads, TCRdb lists one record per CDR3 protein. The sample yields approximately 110,000 distinct CDR3 sequences, around 30% seen once. This specimen was CD8+ T cells from cultured PBMCs, taken from culture after CMV antigen stimulation. These receptors all stem from a human donor in good health (CMV status not recorded). Some clones in this sample may be carry-over from other donors' samples. CDR3s include the opening cysteine and the closing phenylalanine or tryptophan. A D gene is named only where the DNA matches it firmly. Clone size is given for some rows only: seen once, a few or many times, or a class if the clone is expanded.

TRBV27	NA	TRBJ1-6	NA	CASSDLQGPDWNSPLHF	TGTGCCAGCAGCGACCTTCAGGGCCCCGATTGGAATTCACCCCTCCACTTT
TRBV12-3/TRBV12-4	NA	TRBJ2-7	TRBD1	CASSDRTGGPTYEQYF	TGTGCCAGCAGTGATCGGACAGGGGGACCTACCTACGAGCAGTACTTC
TRBV28	few	TRBJ2-7	NA	CASSLGLLYEQYF	TGTGCCAGCAGTCTCGGACTACTCTACGAGCAGTACTTC
TRBV5-5	NA	TRBJ1-2	NA	CASSPQALYGYTF	TGTGCCAGCAGCCCCCAGGCGCTCTATGGCTACACCTTC
TRBV27	few	TRBJ2-7	TRBD2	CASSLSGGWGYEQYF	TGTGCCAGCAGTTTATCGGGGGGGTGGGGATACGAGCAGTACTTC
TRBV20-1	NA	TRBJ2-2	NA	CSARSAGTKHTGELFF	TGCAGTGCTAGATCGGCCGGGACAAAACACACCGGGGAGCTGTTTTTT
TRBV6-8	NA	TRBJ2-7	NA	CASSYGVGEQYF	TGTGCCAGCAGTTACGGGGTGGGTGAGCAGTACTTC
TRBV19	many	TRBJ1-5	NA	CASTVGALGPQHF	TGTGCCAGTACGGTAGGGGCCCTAGGGCCCCAGCATTTT
TRBV12-3/TRBV12-4	NA	TRBJ2-2	NA	CASSLRQIDTGELFF	TGTGCCAGCAGTTTAAGGCAGATCGACACCGGGGAGCTGTTTTTT
TRBV7-6	few	TRBJ2-7	NA	CASSLGGFDADEQYF	TGTGCCAGCAGCTTAGGGGGTTTTGACGCGGACGAGCAGTACTTC